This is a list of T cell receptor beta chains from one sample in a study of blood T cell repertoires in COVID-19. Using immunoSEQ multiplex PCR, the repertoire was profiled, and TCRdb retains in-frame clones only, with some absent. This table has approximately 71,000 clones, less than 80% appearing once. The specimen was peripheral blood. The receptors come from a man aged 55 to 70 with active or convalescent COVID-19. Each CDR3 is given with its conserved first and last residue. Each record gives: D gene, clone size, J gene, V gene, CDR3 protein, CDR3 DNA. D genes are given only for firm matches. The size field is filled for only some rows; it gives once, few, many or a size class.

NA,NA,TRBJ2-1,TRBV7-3,CASSLESPRELTWNEQFF,TGTGCCAGCAGCTTAGAATCCCCCCGGGAGCTTACCTGGAATGAGCAGTTCTTC
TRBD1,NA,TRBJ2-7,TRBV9,CASSVEGQGTYEQYF,TGTGCCAGCAGCGTAGAGGGACAGGGGACCTACGAGCAGTACTTC
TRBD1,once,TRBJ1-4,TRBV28,CASSLTGIGVETNEKLFF,TGTGCCAGCAGCTTGACAGGGATTGGGGTGGAAACTAATGAAAAACTGTTTTTT
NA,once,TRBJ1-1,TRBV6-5,CASSYADSSTEAFF,TGTGCCAGCAGTTACGCCGACAGCTCTACTGAAGCTTTCTTT
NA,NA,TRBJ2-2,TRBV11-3,CASSRGGELFF,TGTGCCAGCAGCCGAGGGGGGGAGCTGTTTTTT
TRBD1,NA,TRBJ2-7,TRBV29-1,CSVGWTGGSYEQYF,TGCAGCGTGGGATGGACAGGGGGTTCCTACGAGCAGTACTTC
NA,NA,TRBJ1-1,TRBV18,CASSPSGGTAFF,TGTGCCAGCTCACCTAGCGGGGGGACAGCTTTCTTT
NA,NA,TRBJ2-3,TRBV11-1,CASSYRWTSTDTQYF,TGTGCCAGCAGCTATCGATGGACTAGCACAGATACGCAGTATTTT
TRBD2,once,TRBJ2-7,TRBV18,CASSPSGGINEQYF,TGTGCCAGCTCACCTAGCGGGGGGATTAACGAGCAGTACTTC
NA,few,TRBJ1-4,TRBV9,CASSTHGSTNEKLFF,TGTGCCAGCAGCACTCACGGGTCAACTAATGAAAAACTGTTTTTT
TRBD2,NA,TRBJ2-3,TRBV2,CASTLGRADTQYF,TGTGCCAGCACCCTGGGGAGGGCGGATACGCAGTATTTT
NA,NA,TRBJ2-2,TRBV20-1,CSASTAGSTNTGELFF,TGCAGTGCTAGTACGGCGGGCAGTACGAACACCGGGGAGCTGTTTTTT
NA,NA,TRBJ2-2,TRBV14,CASSPGGFTGELFF,TGTGCCAGCAGCCCAGGGGGGTTTACCGGGGAGCTGTTTTTT
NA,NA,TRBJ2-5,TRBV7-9,CASSLAGAGETQYF,TGTGCCAGCAGCTTAGCAGGGGCTGGCGAGACCCAGTACTTC
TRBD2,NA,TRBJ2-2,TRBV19,CASFVVAGGRNTGELFF,TGTGCCAGTTTCGTGGTAGCGGGGGGACGGAACACCGGGGAGCTGTTTTTT
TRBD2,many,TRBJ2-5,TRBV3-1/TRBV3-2,CASSQFISGGQETQYF,TGTGCCAGCAGCCAATTTATTAGCGGGGGCCAAGAGACCCAGTACTTC
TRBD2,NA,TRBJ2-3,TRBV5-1,CASSADGTSGGTDTQYF,TGCGCCAGCAGCGCCGACGGGACTAGCGGGGGCACAGATACGCAGTATTTT
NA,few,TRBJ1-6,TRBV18,CASSPERAGYNSPLHF,TGTGCCAGCTCACCAGAGAGGGCGGGGTATAATTCACCCCTCCACTTT
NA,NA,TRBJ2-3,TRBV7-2,CASSFNPRQDTQYF,TGTGCCAGCAGCTTTAATCCCAGACAAGATACGCAGTATTTT
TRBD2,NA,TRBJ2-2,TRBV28,CASRPGGTGELFF,TGTGCCAGCAGGCCGGGGGGGACCGGGGAGCTGTTTTTT
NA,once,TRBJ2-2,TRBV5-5,CASSGGTHRAGELFF,TGTGCCAGCAGCGGCGGGACTCACCGGGCCGGGGAGCTGTTTTTT
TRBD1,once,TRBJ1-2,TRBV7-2,CASSLVTGLYGYTF,TGTGCCAGCAGCTTAGTGACAGGGCTCTATGGCTACACCTTC
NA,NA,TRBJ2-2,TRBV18,CASSPQSGVIGELFF,TGTGCCAGCTCACCCCAGTCCGGGGTAATCGGGGAGCTGTTTTTT
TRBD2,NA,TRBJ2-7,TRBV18,CASSPGRGINYEQYF,TGTGCCAGCTCACCGGGGAGGGGAATTAACTACGAGCAGTACTTC
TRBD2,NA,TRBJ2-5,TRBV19,CASSIDGSGGQETQYF,TGTGCCAGTAGTATAGATGGTAGCGGGGGACAAGAGACCCAGTACTTC
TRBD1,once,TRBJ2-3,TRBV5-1,CASSPGTGGADTQYF,TGCGCCAGCAGCCCAGGGACAGGGGGCGCAGATACGCAGTATTTT
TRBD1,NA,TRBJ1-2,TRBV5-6,CASSTGQGLRDYGYTF,TGTGCCAGCAGCACGGGACAGGGACTAAGGGACTATGGCTACACCTTC
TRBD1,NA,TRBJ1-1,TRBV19,CASSHDRAETEAFF,TGTGCCAGTAGTCACGACAGGGCTGAGACTGAAGCTTTCTTT
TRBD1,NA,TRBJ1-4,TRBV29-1,CSVSEGAGDEKLFF,TGCAGCGTGTCCGAGGGGGCAGGGGATGAAAAACTGTTTTTT
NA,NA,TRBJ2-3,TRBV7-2,CASSRMAGSTDTQYF,TGTGCCAGCAGCCGCATGGCGGGAAGCACAGATACGCAGTATTTT
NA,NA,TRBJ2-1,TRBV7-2,CASSLNIRGWQFF,TGTGCCAGCAGCTTAAACATACGGGGATGGCAGTTCTTC
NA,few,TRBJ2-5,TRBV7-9,CASRGPGTTYQETQYF,TGTGCCAGCAGAGGGCCCGGGACAACGTACCAAGAGACCCAGTACTTC
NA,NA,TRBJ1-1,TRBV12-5,CASGGGADTEAFF,TGTGCTAGTGGTGGGGGGGCGGACACTGAAGCTTTCTTT